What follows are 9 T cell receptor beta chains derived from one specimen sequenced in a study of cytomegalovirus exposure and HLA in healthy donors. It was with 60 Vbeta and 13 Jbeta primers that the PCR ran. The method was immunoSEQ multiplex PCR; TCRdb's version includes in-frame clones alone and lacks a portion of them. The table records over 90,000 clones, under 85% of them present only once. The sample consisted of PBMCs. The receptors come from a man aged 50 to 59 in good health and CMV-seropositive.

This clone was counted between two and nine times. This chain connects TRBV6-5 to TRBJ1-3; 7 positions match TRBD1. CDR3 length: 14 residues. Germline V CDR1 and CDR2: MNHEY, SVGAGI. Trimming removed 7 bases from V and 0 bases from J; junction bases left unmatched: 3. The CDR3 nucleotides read TGTGCCAGCACCGGGACAGCCTCTGGAAACACCATATATTTT. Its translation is CASTGTASGNTIYF.

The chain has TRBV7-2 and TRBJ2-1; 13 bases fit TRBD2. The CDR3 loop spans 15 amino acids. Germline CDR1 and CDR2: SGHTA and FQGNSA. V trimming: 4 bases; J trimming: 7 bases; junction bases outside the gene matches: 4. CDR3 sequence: CASSSGLAGWNEQFF. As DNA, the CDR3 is TGTGCCAGCAGCTCGGGACTAGCGGGGTGGAATGAGCAGTTCTTC.

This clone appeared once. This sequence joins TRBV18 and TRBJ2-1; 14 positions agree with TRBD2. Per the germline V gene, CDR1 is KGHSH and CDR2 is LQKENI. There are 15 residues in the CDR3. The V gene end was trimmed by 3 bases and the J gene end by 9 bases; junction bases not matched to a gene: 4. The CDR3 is CASSPGLAGVPEQFF. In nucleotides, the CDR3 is TGTGCCAGCTCACCGGGACTAGCGGGAGTACCTGAGCAGTTCTTC.

The CDR3 bases are TGCGCCAGCAGCTTGGGACTAGCGGGAGCGGCCCAGTACTTC. Its protein product is CASSLGLAGAAQYF. The gene calls are TRBV5-1 and TRBJ2-5; 12 bases line up with TRBD2. This CDR3 is 14 amino acids long. Germline CDR1 SGHRS, CDR2 YFSETQ. With V trimmed by 0 bases and J by 9 bases, 3 bases remained unmatched. The variable domain in full, with the rest retrieved from reference TRBV5-1 and TRBJ2-5, is KAGVTQTPRYLIKTRGQQVTLSCSPISGHRSVSWYQQTPGQGLQFLFEYFSETQRNKGNFPGRFSGRQFSNSRSEMNVSTLELGDSALYLCASSLGLAGAAQYFGPGTRLLVL.

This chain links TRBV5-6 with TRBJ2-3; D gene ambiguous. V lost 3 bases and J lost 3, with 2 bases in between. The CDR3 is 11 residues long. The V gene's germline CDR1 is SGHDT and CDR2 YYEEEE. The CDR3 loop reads CASSSTDTQYF. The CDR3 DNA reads TGTGCCAGCAGCTCTACAGATACGCAGTATTTT.

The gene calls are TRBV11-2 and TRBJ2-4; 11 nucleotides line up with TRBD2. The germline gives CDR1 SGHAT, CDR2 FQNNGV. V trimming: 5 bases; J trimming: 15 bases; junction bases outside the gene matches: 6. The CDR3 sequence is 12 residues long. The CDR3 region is CASSRLAGRWYF. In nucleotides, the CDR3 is TGTGCCAGCAGCCGACTAGCGGGACGTTGGTACTTC.

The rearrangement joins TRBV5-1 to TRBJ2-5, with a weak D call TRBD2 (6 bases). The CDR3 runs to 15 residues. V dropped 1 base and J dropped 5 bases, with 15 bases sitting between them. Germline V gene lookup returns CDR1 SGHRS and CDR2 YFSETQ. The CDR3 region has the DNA TGCGCCAGCAGCTTGTTTCCCCGGGAGACGGAGACCCAGTACTTC. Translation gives CASSLFPRETETQYF.

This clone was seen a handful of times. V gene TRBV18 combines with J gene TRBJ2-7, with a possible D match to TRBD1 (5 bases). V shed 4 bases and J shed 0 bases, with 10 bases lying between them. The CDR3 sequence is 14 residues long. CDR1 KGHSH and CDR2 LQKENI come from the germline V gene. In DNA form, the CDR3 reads TGTGCCAGCTCACAAGGGGCCCTCTCCTACGAGCAGTACTTC. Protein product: CASSQGALSYEQYF.

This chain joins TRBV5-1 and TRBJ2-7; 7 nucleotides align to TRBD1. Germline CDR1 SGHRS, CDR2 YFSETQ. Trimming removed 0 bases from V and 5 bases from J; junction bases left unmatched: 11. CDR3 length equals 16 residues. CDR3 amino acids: CASSLVTGTVSDEQYF. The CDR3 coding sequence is TGCGCCAGCAGCTTGGTGACCGGGACAGTCAGCGACGAGCAGTACTTC. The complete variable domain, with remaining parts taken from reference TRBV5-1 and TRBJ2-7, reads KAGVTQTPRYLIKTRGQQVTLSCSPISGHRSVSWYQQTPGQGLQFLFEYFSETQRNKGNFPGRFSGRQFSNSRSEMNVSTLELGDSALYLCASSLVTGTVSDEQYFGPGTRLTVT.